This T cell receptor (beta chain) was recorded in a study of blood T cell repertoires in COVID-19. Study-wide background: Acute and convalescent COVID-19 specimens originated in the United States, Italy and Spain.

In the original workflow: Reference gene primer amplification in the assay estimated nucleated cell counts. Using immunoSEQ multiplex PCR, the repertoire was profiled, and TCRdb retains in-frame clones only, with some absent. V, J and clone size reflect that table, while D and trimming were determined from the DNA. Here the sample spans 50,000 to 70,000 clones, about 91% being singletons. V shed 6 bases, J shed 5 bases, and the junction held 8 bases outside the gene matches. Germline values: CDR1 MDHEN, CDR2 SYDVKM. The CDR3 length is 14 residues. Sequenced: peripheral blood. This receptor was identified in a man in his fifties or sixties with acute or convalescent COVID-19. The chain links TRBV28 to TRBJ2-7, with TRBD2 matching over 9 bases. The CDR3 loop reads CASRRAGGSDEQYF. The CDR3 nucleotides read TGTGCCAGCAGGAGGGCGGGAGGGAGCGACGAGCAGTACTTC.